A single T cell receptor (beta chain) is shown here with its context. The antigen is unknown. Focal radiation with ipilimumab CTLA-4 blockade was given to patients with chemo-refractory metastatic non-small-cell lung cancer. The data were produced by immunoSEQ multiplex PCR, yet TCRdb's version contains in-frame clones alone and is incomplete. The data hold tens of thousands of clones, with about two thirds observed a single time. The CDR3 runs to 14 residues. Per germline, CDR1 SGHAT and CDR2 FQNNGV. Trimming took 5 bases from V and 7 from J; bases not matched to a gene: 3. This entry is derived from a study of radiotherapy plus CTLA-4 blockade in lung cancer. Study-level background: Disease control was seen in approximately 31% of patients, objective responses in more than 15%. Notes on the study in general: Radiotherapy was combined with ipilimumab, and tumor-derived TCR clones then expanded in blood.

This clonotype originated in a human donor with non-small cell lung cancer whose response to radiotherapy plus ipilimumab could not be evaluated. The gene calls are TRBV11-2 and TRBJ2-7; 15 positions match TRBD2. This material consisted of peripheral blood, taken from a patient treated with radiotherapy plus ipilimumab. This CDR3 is CASSRGLAGGEQYF. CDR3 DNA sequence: TGTGCCAGCAGCCGAGGACTAGCGGGAGGGGAGCAGTACTTC. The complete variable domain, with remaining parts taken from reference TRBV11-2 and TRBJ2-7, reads EAGVAQSPRYKIIEKRQSVAFWCNPISGHATLYWYQQILGQGPKLLIQFQNNGVVDDSQLPKDRFSAERLKGVDSTLKIQPAKLEDSAVYLCASSRGLAGGEQYFGPGTRLTVT.